The 21 T cell receptor beta chains below come from one sample, sequenced in a study of blood T cells in healthy people across ages. Sample-barcoded 5' priming and a J-beta primer mix drove a second PCR of about 6 to 11 cycles. Each CDR3 protein gets one entry after TCRdb re-called the 5' RACE reads with MiXCR. The sample lists 1.5 million to 2 million distinct CDR3 sequences; about two fifths were seen once. The sequenced sample consisted of blood. These receptor sequences come from a human donor in good health.

This clonotype has just a few counts. The V gene is TRBV4-1, the J gene TRBJ2-2; D is unresolved. The CDR3 runs 15 residues. V lost 0 bases and J lost 1, with 6 bases in between. Germline CDR1 MGHRA, CDR2 YSYEKL. Here the CDR3 reads CASSQEAVNTGELFF. The CDR3 nucleotides read TGCGCCAGCAGCCAAGAGGCGGTGAACACCGGGGAGCTGTTTTTT.

V is TRBV9 and J is TRBJ2-1; possible D gene TRBD2, 5 bases. CDR3 length: 15 amino acids. The V end was cut by 4 bases, the J end by 10 bases, with 21 bases between. Per the germline V gene, CDR1 is SGDLS and CDR2 is YYNGEE. The CDR3 is CASSPRPGGWYEQFF. The DNA for the CDR3 is TGTGCCAGCAGCCCACGACCGGGCGGGTGGTACGAGCAGTTCTTC. Together with reference TRBV9 and TRBJ2-1, the CDR3 gives the full variable domain: DSGVTQTPKHLITATGQRVTLRCSPRSGDLSVYWYQQSLDQGLQFLIQYYNGEERAKGNILERFSAQQFPDLHSELNLSSLELGDSALYFCASSPRPGGWYEQFFGPGTRLTVL.

The chain carries TRBV7-2 and TRBJ1-2; D is ambiguous. Germline loops: CDR1 SGHTA, CDR2 FQGNSA. The CDR3 sequence is 13 residues long. The V and J ends lost 7 bases and 2 bases respectively, with 11 bases between them. The CDR3 region has the DNA TGTGCCAGCAAGCGGGAGACCAACTATGGCTACACCTTC. Translated, it gives CASKRETNYGYTF.

This clonotype was seen more than once but under ten times. The chain carries TRBV7-2 and TRBJ1-2; the D gene is possibly TRBD1 (5 bases). V was pared by 4 bases and J by 2 bases, with 20 bases between. The CDR3 is 17 amino acids. Per germline, CDR1 SGHTA and CDR2 FQGNSA. The CDR3 sequence: CASSSRPRGGRNYGYTF. CDR3 DNA sequence: TGTGCCAGCAGCTCCAGGCCGAGGGGAGGGAGGAACTATGGCTACACCTTC.

This chain connects TRBV20-1 to TRBJ2-5; D gene uncertain. Germline loops: CDR1 DFQATT, CDR2 SNEGSKA (reference sequence). CDR3 size: 13 residues. V dropped 2 bases and J dropped 1 base, with 8 bases sitting between them. The CDR3 protein is CSARRSGQETQYF. Written as DNA, the CDR3 is TGCAGTGCTAGAAGGTCCGGCCAAGAGACCCAGTACTTC.

This chain joins TRBV6-6 and TRBJ2-3, with no clear D. Germline V lookup: CDR1 MNHNY, CDR2 SVGAGI (reference sequence). The V end lost 1 base, the J end lost 2 bases, and 7 bases lay between the germline ends. The CDR3 is made up of 14 amino acids. Here the CDR3 reads CASSYFHSTDTQYF. In DNA, the CDR3 is TGTGCCAGCAGTTACTTTCATTCCACAGATACGCAGTATTTT.

Comment on this clonotype: The junction departs from germline at one end; a sequencing error may be responsible. The chain carries TRBV6-6 and TRBJ1-2; 7 nucleotides line up with TRBD1. CDR3 size: 13 residues. Germline-derived CDR1 and CDR2 are MNHNY and SVGAGI (reference sequence). The CDR3: CVSIRQGVYGYTF. The CDR3 DNA sequence: TGTGTCAGCATCAGACAGGGAGTCTATGGCTACACCTTC.

There are many counts of this clonotype. This chain links TRBV9 with TRBJ2-1; 7 positions agree with TRBD2. Trimming at V came to 0 bases and at J to 3 bases, leaving 3 bases not matched to a gene. The CDR3 has 15 amino acids. The V gene's germline CDR1 is SGDLS and CDR2 YYNGEE. In nucleotides, the CDR3 is TGTGCCAGCAGCGTAGGAACGGGGGGCTACAATGAGCAGTTCTTC. Encoded protein: CASSVGTGGYNEQFF.

The rearrangement uses TRBV20-1 and TRBJ2-2; no clear D gene. CDR1 and CDR2 (germline): DFQATT, SNEGSKA (reference sequence). V was clipped by 0 bases and J by 4 bases, with 6 bases between them. The CDR3 loop spans 13 amino acids. The CDR3 DNA reads TGCAGTGCTAGAGAAGGCCCCACCGGGGAGCTGTTTTTT. Its protein product is CSAREGPTGELFF.

This clonotype was seen just once. The conserved final phenylalanine or tryptophan is absent from the CDR3, which likely points to a read error. The DNA is left out, because the CDR3 cannot be placed on it with certainty; the CDR3 is given as TCRdb lists it. The V and J genes are TRBV4-2 and TRBJ1-1. Germline CDR1 and CDR2: LGHNA and YNFKEQ. The CDR3 is 10 amino acids long, termini counted. CDR3 amino acids: CASSPGLVRG.

This clonotype was recorded a few times. This sequence joins TRBV2 and TRBJ2-6, with D uncertain. V was pared by 6 bases and J by 3 bases, with 15 bases between. The CDR3 loop spans 16 amino acids. Germline V gene sequence: CDR1 SNHLY, CDR2 FYNNEI. CDR3 sequence reads: CASSLGGLVGANVLTF. DNA of the CDR3: TGTGCCAGCAGCTTAGGTGGGTTAGTTGGGGCCAACGTCCTGACTTTC.

The chain joins TRBV28 to TRBJ2-7; D gene ambiguous. CDR3 size: 15 residues. V shed 5 bases and J shed 0 bases, with 14 bases lying between them. CDR1 and CDR2 from the germline V gene are MDHEN and SYDVKM. CDR3 nucleotide sequence: TGTGCCAGCAGTGCCACCTGGGGATACTCCTACGAGCAGTACTTC. Its protein product is CASSATWGYSYEQYF.

The chain employs TRBV27 and TRBJ2-7; no clear D gene. CDR1 is MNHEY and CDR2 is SMNVEV in the germline V gene (reference sequence). Trimming cost V 6 bases and J 0 bases, with 12 bases left between them. This CDR3 is 14 amino acids long. CDR3: CASRCSESSYEQYF. CDR3 DNA sequence: TGTGCCAGCAGATGCAGCGAGAGCTCCTACGAGCAGTACTTC.

This sequence joins TRBV7-6 and TRBJ2-7, with 7 bases matching TRBD1. The CDR3 contains 14 residues. V lost 5 bases, J lost 2 bases, and 6 bases stayed unmatched. Germline V gene data show CDR1 as SGHVS and CDR2 as FNYEAQ. CDR3 loop: CASSPEQGPYEQYF. The DNA for the CDR3 is TGTGCCAGCAGCCCAGAACAGGGGCCCTACGAGCAGTACTTC.

This clonotype came up a few times. The chain is built from TRBV24-1 and TRBJ2-3; D not certain. V shed 4 bases and J shed 0 bases, with 16 bases lying between them. Germline V CDR1 and CDR2: KGHDR, SFDVKD. CDR3 size: 17 residues. This CDR3 is CATSDPLRATSTDTQYF. The CDR3 DNA follows: TGTGCCACCAGTGACCCCCTTCGGGCTACTAGCACAGATACGCAGTATTTT.

This rearrangement joins TRBV6-2 or TRBV6-3 to TRBJ2-1, with 7 bases fitting TRBD2. V lost 2 bases to trimming and J lost 4 bases; unmatched junction nucleotides: 8. The length of the CDR3 is 16 residues. Germline V lookup: CDR1 MNHEY, CDR2 SVGEGT. CDR3 bases: TGTGCCAGCAGTTACCTGACTAGCACGCTTTACAATGAGCAGTTCTTC. This sequence encodes CASSYLTSTLYNEQFF.

The genes are TRBV28 and TRBJ1-1; D perhaps matches TRBD1 (5 bases). Germline CDR1 reads MDHEN; CDR2 reads SYDVKM. The V gene lost 3 bases and the J gene lost 0 bases, with 11 bases spanning the gap. CDR3 length: 15 residues. CDR3 sequence (DNA): TGTGCCAGCAGTTTTTACCAGGGAATGAACACTGAAGCTTTCTTT. Encoded protein: CASSFYQGMNTEAFF.

The chain has TRBV28 and TRBJ2-7; maybe TRBD1 (5 bases). V was pared by 5 bases and J by 3 bases, with 11 bases between. From germline, CDR1 is MDHEN and CDR2 SYDVKM. This CDR3 comprises 13 residues. The CDR3 reads CASSNIDSYEQYF. The CDR3 coding sequence is TGTGCCAGCAGTAATATCGACAGCTACGAGCAGTACTTC.

This clonotype was observed a few times. The J gene is TRBJ2-3, the V gene TRBV4-3; tentative D call: TRBD2 (5 bases). There are 15 residues in the CDR3. Trimming pared 0 bases from V and 8 bases from J, leaving 15 bases between. Germline V CDR1 and CDR2: LGHNA, YSLEER. The CDR3, as DNA: TGCGCCAGCAGCCAAGATGATCGGGAACTAGGTACGCAGTATTTT. Translated, it gives CASSQDDRELGTQYF.

The chain employs TRBV7-2 and TRBJ2-5, with TRBD2 matching over 8 bases. The CDR3 is 15 residues long. V lost 3 bases to trimming and J lost 5 bases; unmatched junction nucleotides: 8. Germline V gives CDR1 SGHTA, CDR2 FQGNSA. The chain's CDR3 is CASSFIRAGVETQYF. The CDR3 region has the DNA TGTGCCAGCAGCTTCATCCGAGCGGGGGTGGAGACCCAGTACTTC.

This clonotype was seen a handful of times. The chain couples TRBV5-4 to TRBJ1-6, with no clear D. CDR1 is SGHNT, CDR2 YYREEE, per germline (reference sequence). This CDR3 has 15 amino acids. The germline V and J ends were trimmed by 0 bases and 7 bases, with 11 bases remaining between them. The CDR3 region is CASSLVQNGNSPLHF. The CDR3 nucleotides are TGTGCCAGCAGCTTGGTACAGAACGGAAATTCACCCCTCCACTTT.